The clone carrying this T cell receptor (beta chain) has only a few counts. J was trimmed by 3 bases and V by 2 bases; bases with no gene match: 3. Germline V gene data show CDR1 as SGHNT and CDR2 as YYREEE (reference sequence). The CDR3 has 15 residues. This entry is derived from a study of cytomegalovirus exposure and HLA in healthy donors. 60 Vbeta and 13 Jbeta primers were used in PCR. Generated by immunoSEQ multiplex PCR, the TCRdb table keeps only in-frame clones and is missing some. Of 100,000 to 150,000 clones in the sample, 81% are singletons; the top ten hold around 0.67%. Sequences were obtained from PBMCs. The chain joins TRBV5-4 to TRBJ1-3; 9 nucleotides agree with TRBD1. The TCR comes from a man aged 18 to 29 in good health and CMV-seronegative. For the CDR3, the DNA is TGTGCCAGCAGCTTAAAGGACAGGGGTGGAAACACCATATATTTT. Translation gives CASSLKDRGGNTIYF.